This TCR beta chain was obtained from a study of blood T cells in healthy people across ages. The study, taken as a whole, reports: Older age went with lower TCR beta diversity per million T cells, in a roughly linear way.

A remark on this clonotype: Its matching antigen is unknown. Since a much larger clone is just one base distant, this may be a read error.

PCR was performed a second time for roughly 7 to 11 cycles using a sample-barcoded 5' primer and a J-beta primer mix. Through a template-switch adaptor with 12 random nucleotides, each cDNA molecule received a tag. TCRdb re-called the 5' RACE reads with MiXCR, one entry per CDR3 protein. The data contain 600,000 or so distinct CDR3 sequences, 25% to 35% of them singletons. The sample was blood. The receptor's source is a woman of 80 years or more in good health.

For the CDR3, the DNA is TGTGCCAGCTCACCAGCACCGTCGCTCTCCTACAATGAGCAGTTCTTC. The encoded protein is CASSPAPSLSYNEQFF. The chain carries TRBV18 and TRBJ2-1, with D uncertain. Germline V gives CDR1 KGHSH, CDR2 LQKENI. Trimming cost V 2 bases and J 0 bases, with 11 bases left between them. CDR3 length equals 16 residues.